This T cell receptor beta chain stems from a study of CD8+CD57+ T cells in acquired aplastic anemia. Study-wide points: Patients and controls turned out to have 25 to 30 CD8+ CDR3 sequences in common. Patients did not significantly differ from controls in CD8+ Simpson's diversity.

This clonotype was picked up a small number of times. What it recognizes is unknown. In patients chosen for sequencing, flow cytometry had shown CD8+CD57+ cell expansion. The patients, all of them, had severe acquired aplastic anemia. According to the study, genomic DNA was the template for TCR beta VDJ and CDR3 profiling. TCRdb re-called the reads with MiXCR, one entry per CDR3 protein. The sample has under 200,000 distinct CDR3 sequences, around 48% seen once. Sequencing was done on a sample of sorted CD4+, CD8+, or CD8+CD57+ T cells (not recorded which) from PBMCs. The clonotype comes from a human donor with aplastic anemia.

The CDR3 protein is CASSNDLSDTNEQFF. The DNA for the CDR3 is TGTGCCAGCAGCAACGACTTATCCGACACCAATGAGCAGTTCTTC. The rearrangement joins TRBV7-8 to TRBJ2-1, with D hard to call. This CDR3 region has 15 residues. The V end was cut by 5 bases, the J end by 6 bases, with 17 bases between. Germline-derived CDR1 and CDR2 are SGHVS and FQNEAQ. Supplemented by reference TRBV7-8 and TRBJ2-1, the full variable domain reads GAGVSQSPRYKVAKRGQDVALRCDPISGHVSLFWYQQALGQGPEFLTYFQNEAQLDKSGLPSDRFFAERPEGSVSTLKIQRTQQEDSAVYLCASSNDLSDTNEQFFGPGTRLTVL.